This T cell receptor beta chain was recorded in a study of blood T cell repertoires in COVID-19. Study details: Samples taken during acute and convalescent COVID-19 were collected in the United States, Italy and Spain.

The CDR3 loop spans 13 amino acids. The germline gives CDR1 SGHTA, CDR2 FQGNSA. V was cut by 5 bases and J by 7 bases, with 15 bases left in between. Generated by immunoSEQ multiplex PCR, the TCRdb table keeps only in-frame clones and is missing some. This table has some 180,000 clones, about 80% appearing once. The rearrangement joins TRBV7-2 to TRBJ2-7, with a weak D call TRBD1 (5 bases). The receptor was isolated from a man in his 60s who had been exposed to COVID-19. Sequencing was performed on PBMCs or T cells enriched from blood (not recorded which). The CDR3 region has the DNA TGTGCCAGCAGCGCGGCCCCAGGGATTGAGCAGTACTTC. It yields the protein CASSAAPGIEQYF.